One and the same sample provided the 23 T cell receptor beta chains below, sequenced in a study of T-cell memory formation after mild COVID-19 (dated by TCRdb to about 2021). Library preparation was by 5' RACE. Sequenced using an Illumina NovaSeq 6000. TCRdb cleaned the public reads at Q25 with fastp, built clones with MiXCR and kept in-frame beta chains. Identical CDR3 protein sequences are pooled into one entry, listed with their most common genes and DNA. A total of 300,000 to 350,000 distinct CDR3 sequences appear in this sample, roughly 19% of them only once. Of the sample, under 25% is held by the ten largest clones. The source material was PBMCs or a T cell subset sorted from them (not recorded which). These receptors were obtained from a man between 18 and 35 years old who had mild COVID-19 (a few samples of this study predate the infection). The sample titles of this study are shuffled in the database, so cell type and time point are left out; the donor was told from shared clones.

This clonotype was seen at least ten times. The gene calls are TRBV20-1 and TRBJ2-3, with 12 bases matching TRBD2. CDR3 length equals 14 residues. Germline CDR1 is DFQATT and CDR2 is SNEGSKA (reference sequence). The trim removed 3 bases at V and 4 bases at J, leaving 2 bases unmatched. CDR3 sequence: CSARTSGGADTQYF. CDR3 in DNA: TGCAGTGCTAGGACTAGCGGGGGCGCAGATACGCAGTATTTT.

The rearrangement joins TRBV20-1 to TRBJ1-6, with unresolved D. The germline V gene has CDR1 DFQATT and CDR2 SNEGSKA (reference sequence). CDR3 length: 14 amino acids. Trimming left V 3 bases short and J 9 bases short, with 15 bases between. The chain's CDR3 is CSASLASLGSPLHF. CDR3 DNA sequence: TGCAGTGCTAGTTTGGCGAGCCTGGGTTCACCCCTCCACTTT.

This clonotype showed up just a few times. The chain is built from TRBV5-1 and TRBJ2-3, with 10 nucleotides matching TRBD2. The CDR3 loop spans 17 amino acids. Germline CDR1 SGHRS, CDR2 YFSETQ. Germline trimming cut 4 bases from V and 2 bases from J; bases unmatched to any gene: 10. The DNA of the CDR3 is TGCGCCAGCAGCATGCCGGTGAGCGGGGGGGCCACAGATACGCAGTATTTT. This translates into CASSMPVSGGATDTQYF. The whole variable domain, remainder taken from reference TRBV5-1 and TRBJ2-3, is KAGVTQTPRYLIKTRGQQVTLSCSPISGHRSVSWYQQTPGQGLQFLFEYFSETQRNKGNFPGRFSGRQFSNSRSEMNVSTLELGDSALYLCASSMPVSGGATDTQYFGPGTRLTVL.

This chain links TRBV4-3 with TRBJ2-2; tentative D call: TRBD2 (6 bases). With 6 bases removed from V and 4 bases from J, the gap between germline ends came to 18 bases. CDR1 and CDR2 (germline): LGHNA, YSLEER. The CDR3 has 16 amino acids. Here the CDR3 DNA reads TGCGCCAGCAGGAACGGGCCTCTCGGGGGCACCGGGGAGCTGTTTTTT. This codes for CASRNGPLGGTGELFF.

The chain uses TRBV6-5 and TRBJ1-2, with TRBD1 identical over 7 bases. V was clipped by 5 bases and J by 6 bases; unmatched bases: 6. CDR1 and CDR2 (germline): MNHEY, SVGAGI. The CDR3 length is 13 residues. CDR3 bases: TGTGCCAGCAGTAACTGGGACAGCCATGGCTACACCTTC. Translation: CASSNWDSHGYTF.

The chain is built from TRBV18 and TRBJ2-5, with 9 bases fitting TRBD1. CDR1 is KGHSH, CDR2 LQKENI, per germline. The J segment lost 4 bases and the V segment lost 2 bases, leaving 8 bases of the junction unmatched. The CDR3 runs 16 residues. In DNA, the CDR3 is TGTGCCAGCTCACCAGTGGAACAGGGGGCGCGAGAGACCCAGTACTTC. Protein sequence: CASSPVEQGARETQYF. Variable domain in full (rest from reference TRBV18 and TRBJ2-5): NAGVMQNPRHLVRRRGQEARLRCSPMKGHSHVYWYRQLPEEGLKFMVYLQKENIIDESGMPKERFSAEFPKEGPSILRIQQVVRGDSAAYFCASSPVEQGARETQYFGPGTRLLVL.

This clonotype showed up just a few times. The CDR3 DNA reads as TGCGCCAGCAGCTGGGGTTCCCAGGGGGGCGTCACCGGGGAGCTGTTTTTT. It specifies CASSWGSQGGVTGELFF. The chain recombines TRBV5-1 with TRBJ2-2, with a weak D call TRBD1 (7 bases). The CDR3 runs to 17 residues. Trimming cost V 3 bases and J 4 bases, with 19 bases left between them. The germline gives CDR1 SGHRS, CDR2 YFSETQ. Complete variable domain (other parts from reference TRBV5-1 and TRBJ2-2): KAGVTQTPRYLIKTRGQQVTLSCSPISGHRSVSWYQQTPGQGLQFLFEYFSETQRNKGNFPGRFSGRQFSNSRSEMNVSTLELGDSALYLCASSWGSQGGVTGELFFGEGSRLTVL.

V usage is TRBV11-2 and J usage is TRBJ2-5; D might be TRBD1 (5 bases). Germline V CDR1 and CDR2: SGHAT, FQNNGV. The CDR3 loop spans 11 amino acids. V was clipped by 6 bases and J by 5 bases, with 7 bases between them. CDR3 DNA: TGTGCCAGCAGGGGGCTGGAGACCCAGTACTTC. Translating it yields CASRGLETQYF. The whole variable domain, remainder taken from reference TRBV11-2 and TRBJ2-5, is EAGVAQSPRYKIIEKRQSVAFWCNPISGHATLYWYQQILGQGPKLLIQFQNNGVVDDSQLPKDRFSAERLKGVDSTLKIQPAKLEDSAVYLCASRGLETQYFGPGTRLLVL.

This clonotype was seen only a few times. The rearrangement uses TRBV6-5 and TRBJ2-5; D possibly corresponds to TRBD2 (6 bases). The V end was cut by 7 bases, the J end by 1 base, with 13 bases between. Germline V gives CDR1 MNHEY, CDR2 SVGAGI. This CDR3 comprises 14 residues. The CDR3 DNA reads as TGTGCCAGCACTGATCCCGGGGGCCAAGAGACCCAGTACTTC. Its translation is CASTDPGGQETQYF.

The chain carries TRBV12-3 or TRBV12-4 and TRBJ2-3; 7 bases map to TRBD1. The ends lost 1 base at V and 2 bases at J; junction bases unmatched: 6. The CDR3 contains 16 residues. The CDR3 coding sequence is TGTGCCAGCAGTTTAGGGACAGGCATCCTCACAGATACGCAGTATTTT. It encodes CASSLGTGILTDTQYF.

This clonotype was recorded a few times. The chain is built from TRBV2 and TRBJ2-1; D uncertain. V was shortened by 8 bases and J by 10 bases, with 15 bases between the two germline ends. CDR1 SNHLY and CDR2 FYNNEI come from the germline V gene. This CDR3 contains 12 residues. The CDR3 DNA reads TGTGCCAGCGTCGCCGATAACGTAGAGCAGTTCTTC. Translating gives CASVADNVEQFF.

This chain connects TRBV4-3 to TRBJ2-2; TRBD2 agrees at 7 bases. The CDR3 spans 14 residues. V was pared by 2 bases and J by 7 bases, with 4 bases of the junction left unmatched. Germline CDR1 is LGHNA and CDR2 is YSLEER. DNA for the CDR3: TGCGCCAGCAGCCAAACCGGACTAGTCGGGGAGCTGTTTTTT. It specifies CASSQTGLVGELFF.

This clonotype came up a few times. V is TRBV24-1 and J is TRBJ1-1, with D possibly being TRBD1 (5 bases). The CDR3 has 15 residues. V lost 2 bases, J lost 3 bases, and 12 bases lay in between. From germline, CDR1 is KGHDR and CDR2 SFDVKD. The CDR3 loop reads CATSDSRGGDTEAFF. As DNA, the CDR3 is TGTGCCACCAGTGATTCAAGGGGAGGGGACACTGAAGCTTTCTTT.

This clonotype showed up just a few times. This chain connects TRBV6-5 to TRBJ1-3, with D perhaps TRBD1 (5 bases). Germline assignment: CDR1 MNHEY and CDR2 SVGAGI. The CDR3 contains 15 residues. Trimming shortened V by 0 bases and J by 4 bases, and 10 bases separated the two germline ends. The CDR3 DNA is TGTGCCAGCAGTTACTCCGAGGGGCCAGGAAACACCATATATTTT. This gives the protein CASSYSEGPGNTIYF.

CDR3 amino acids: CATSRDSRDSWGYTF. DNA of the CDR3: TGTGCCACCAGCAGAGATAGCAGGGATTCGTGGGGCTACACCTTC. The chain has TRBV15 and TRBJ1-2, with a weak D call TRBD1 (5 bases). The CDR3 runs to 15 residues. V was trimmed by 0 bases and J by 8 bases, leaving 16 bases between them. From germline, CDR1 is LNHNV and CDR2 YYDKDF (reference sequence).

This clonotype was seen more than once but under ten times. The chain joins TRBV7-6 to TRBJ2-7; D not resolved. The CDR3 covers 15 residues. Per the germline V gene, CDR1 is SGHVS and CDR2 is FNYEAQ. V lost 0 bases and J 0 bases, leaving 9 bases between the germline ends. This CDR3 reads CASSLATVGSYEQYF. The CDR3 nucleotides read TGTGCCAGCAGCTTAGCCACGGTAGGCTCCTACGAGCAGTACTTC.

This clonotype occurred a few times. The V call is TRBV6-6, the J call TRBJ2-3, with 8 positions matching TRBD2. Germline trimming cut 10 bases from V and 7 bases from J; bases unmatched to any gene: 13. CDR3 length: 14 amino acids. Germline-derived CDR1 and CDR2 are MNHNY and SVGAGI (reference sequence). The CDR3, as DNA: TGTGCCACCCTCTGGACTAGCAAGGGAAATACGCAGTATTTT. It encodes CATLWTSKGNTQYF.

The chain carries TRBV7-8 and TRBJ2-2; no clear D. CDR1 and CDR2 (germline): SGHVS, FQNEAQ. V was pared by 2 bases and J by 0 bases, with 16 bases between. The CDR3 contains 18 residues. The CDR3 DNA sequence: TGTGCCAGCAGCTTAAGGTCTAATCAGCCCTCGAACACCGGGGAGCTGTTTTTT. It translates to CASSLRSNQPSNTGELFF.

Only a few counts were recorded for this clonotype. This chain uses TRBV20-1 with TRBJ2-7; D uncertain. The germline V gene encodes CDR1 DFQATT and CDR2 SNEGSKA (reference sequence). The CDR3 is 15 residues long. Deletions cut 0 bases from V and 0 bases from J, with 12 bases between. In DNA, the CDR3 is TGCAGTGCTAGAGATCAGGTTTCCGGCTCCTACGAGCAGTACTTC. Translating gives CSARDQVSGSYEQYF.

This sequence joins TRBV28 and TRBJ1-4, with 8 positions matching TRBD1. The germline V gene encodes CDR1 MDHEN and CDR2 SYDVKM. Losses at the gene ends were 5 bases for V and 4 bases for J; bases not matched to a gene: 6. CDR3 length: 15 amino acids. The CDR3 here is CASSPRTGFNEKLFF. In nucleotides, the CDR3 is TGTGCCAGCAGTCCGAGGACAGGGTTTAATGAAAAACTGTTTTTT. Variable domain in full (rest from reference TRBV28 and TRBJ1-4): DVKVTQSSRYLVKRTGEKVFLECVQDMDHENMFWYRQDPGLGLRLIYFSYDVKMKEKGDIPEGYSVSREKKERFSLILESASTNQTSMYLCASSPRTGFNEKLFFGSGTQLSVL.

This clonotype has a handful of counts. This chain joins TRBV28 and TRBJ1-1; 8 bases fit TRBD1. The CDR3 spans 15 residues. Losses at the gene ends were 6 bases for V and 1 base for J; bases not matched to a gene: 7. Germline V lookup: CDR1 MDHEN, CDR2 SYDVKM. This chain's CDR3 is CASSGQGLPNTEAFF. Written as DNA, the CDR3 is TGTGCCAGCAGCGGACAGGGACTGCCGAACACTGAAGCTTTCTTT.

The V call is TRBV7-8, the J call TRBJ2-2, with D perhaps TRBD1 (6 bases). The CDR3 loop spans 15 amino acids. V was clipped by 5 bases and J by 8 bases, with 18 bases between them. Germline V gives CDR1 SGHVS, CDR2 FQNEAQ. CDR3 nucleotide sequence: TGTGCCAGCAGCCTGGGACACTCCAACGGGGGGGAGCTGTTTTTT. This codes for CASSLGHSNGGELFF. The variable domain in full, with the rest retrieved from reference TRBV7-8 and TRBJ2-2, is GAGVSQSPRYKVAKRGQDVALRCDPISGHVSLFWYQQALGQGPEFLTYFQNEAQLDKSGLPSDRFFAERPEGSVSTLKIQRTQQEDSAVYLCASSLGHSNGGELFFGEGSRLTVL.

The gene calls are TRBV27 and TRBJ2-1, with 7 bases identical to TRBD2. J gave up 7 bases and V 5 bases, and 11 bases lay outside the gene matches. The CDR3 spans 15 residues. Germline-derived CDR1 and CDR2 are MNHEY and SMNVEV (reference sequence). CDR3 sequence reads: CASSPVGGGGNEQFF. CDR3 in DNA: TGTGCCAGCAGTCCGGTGGGGGGGGGTGGTAATGAGCAGTTCTTC.